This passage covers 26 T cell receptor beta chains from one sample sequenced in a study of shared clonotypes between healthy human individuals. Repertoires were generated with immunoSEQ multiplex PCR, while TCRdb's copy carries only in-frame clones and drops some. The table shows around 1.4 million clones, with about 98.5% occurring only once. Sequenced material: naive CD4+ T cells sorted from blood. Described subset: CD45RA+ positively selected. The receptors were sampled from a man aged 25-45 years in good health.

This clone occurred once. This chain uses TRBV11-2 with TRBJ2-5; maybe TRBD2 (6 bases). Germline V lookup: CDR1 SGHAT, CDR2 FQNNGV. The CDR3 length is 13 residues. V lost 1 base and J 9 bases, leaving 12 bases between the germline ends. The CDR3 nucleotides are TGTGCCAGCAGCTTAGTTAGGCCGGGGGCCCAGTACTTC. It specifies CASSLVRPGAQYF.

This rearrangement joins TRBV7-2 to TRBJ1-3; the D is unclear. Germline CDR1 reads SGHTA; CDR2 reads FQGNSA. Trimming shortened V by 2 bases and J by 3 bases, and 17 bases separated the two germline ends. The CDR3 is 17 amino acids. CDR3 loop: CASSLYSFPVVGNTIYF. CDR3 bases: TGTGCCAGCAGCTTATATTCCTTTCCTGTTGTTGGAAACACCATATATTTT.

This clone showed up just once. The CDR3: CASSSPPMGNEQFF. The CDR3 nucleotides are TGTGCCAGCAGCTCCCCCCCTATGGGCAATGAGCAGTTCTTC. The chain employs TRBV7-3 and TRBJ2-1; D uncertain. This CDR3 spans 14 amino acids. From germline, CDR1 is SGHTA and CDR2 FQGTGA. Trimming stripped 4 bases from V and 6 bases from J, with 13 bases between. Filled out from reference TRBV7-3 and TRBJ2-1, the complete variable domain reads GAGVSQTPSNKVTEKGKYVELRCDPISGHTALYWYRQSLGQGPEFLIYFQGTGAADDSGLPNDRFFAVRPEGSVSTLKIQRTERGDSAVYLCASSSPPMGNEQFFGPGTRLTVL.

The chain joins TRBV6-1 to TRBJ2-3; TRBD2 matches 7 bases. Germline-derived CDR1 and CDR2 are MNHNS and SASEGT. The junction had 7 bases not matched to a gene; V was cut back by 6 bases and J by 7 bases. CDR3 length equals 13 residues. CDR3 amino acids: CASREAGVYTQYF. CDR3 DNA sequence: TGTGCCAGCAGGGAGGCGGGGGTTTATACGCAGTATTTT.

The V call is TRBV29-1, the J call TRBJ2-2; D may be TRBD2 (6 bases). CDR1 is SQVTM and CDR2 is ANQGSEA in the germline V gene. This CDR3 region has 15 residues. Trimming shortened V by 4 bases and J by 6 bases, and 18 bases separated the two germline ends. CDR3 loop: CSVGGKGLYAGELFF. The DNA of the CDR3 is TGCAGCGTTGGCGGGAAAGGTTTGTACGCCGGGGAGCTGTTTTTT.

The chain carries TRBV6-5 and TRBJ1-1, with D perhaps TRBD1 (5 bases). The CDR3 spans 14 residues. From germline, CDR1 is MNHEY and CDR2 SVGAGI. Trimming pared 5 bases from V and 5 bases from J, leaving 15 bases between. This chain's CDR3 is CASSTGLIGTEAFF. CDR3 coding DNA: TGTGCCAGCAGTACGGGGCTAATAGGAACTGAAGCTTTCTTT.

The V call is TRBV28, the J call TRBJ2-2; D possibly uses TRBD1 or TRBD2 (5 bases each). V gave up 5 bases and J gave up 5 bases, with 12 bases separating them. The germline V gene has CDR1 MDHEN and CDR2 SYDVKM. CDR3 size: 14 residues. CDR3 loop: CASSPGTGTGELFF. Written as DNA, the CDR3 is TGTGCCAGCAGTCCGGGGACCGGGACCGGGGAGCTGTTTTTT.

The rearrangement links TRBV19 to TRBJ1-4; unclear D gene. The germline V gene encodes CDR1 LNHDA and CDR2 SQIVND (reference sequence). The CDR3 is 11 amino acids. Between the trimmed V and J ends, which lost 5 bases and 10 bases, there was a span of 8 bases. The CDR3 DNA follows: TGTGCCAGTAGTTCGAGTAGAAAACTGTTTTTT. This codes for CASSSSRKLFF.

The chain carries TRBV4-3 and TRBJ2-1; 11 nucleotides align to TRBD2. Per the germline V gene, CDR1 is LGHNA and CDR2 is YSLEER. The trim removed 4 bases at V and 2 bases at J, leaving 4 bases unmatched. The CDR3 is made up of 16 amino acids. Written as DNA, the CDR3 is TGCGCCAGCAGCCGACTGACTAGCGGGGCCTACAATGAGCAGTTCTTC. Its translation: CASSRLTSGAYNEQFF.

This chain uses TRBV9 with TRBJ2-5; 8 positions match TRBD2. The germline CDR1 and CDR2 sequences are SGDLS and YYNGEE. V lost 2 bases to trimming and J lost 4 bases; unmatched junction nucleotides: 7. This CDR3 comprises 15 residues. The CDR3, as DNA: TGTGCCAGCAGCGTCGCGGTTCTAGCGGGAGAGACCCAGTACTTC. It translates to CASSVAVLAGETQYF.

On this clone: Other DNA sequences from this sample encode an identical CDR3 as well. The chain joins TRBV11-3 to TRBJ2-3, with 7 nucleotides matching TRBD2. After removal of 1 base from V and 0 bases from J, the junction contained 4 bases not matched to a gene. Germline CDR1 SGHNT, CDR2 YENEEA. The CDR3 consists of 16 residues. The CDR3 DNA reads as TGTGCCAGCAGCTTAGGGCTAGCGGAAAGCACAGATACGCAGTATTTT. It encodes CASSLGLAESTDTQYF.

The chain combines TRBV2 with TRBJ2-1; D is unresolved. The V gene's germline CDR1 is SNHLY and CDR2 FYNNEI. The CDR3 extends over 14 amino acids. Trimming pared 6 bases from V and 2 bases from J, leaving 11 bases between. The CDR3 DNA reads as TGTGCCAGCAGCGGCAGAAATCCCTACAATGAGCAGTTCTTC. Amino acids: CASSGRNPYNEQFF. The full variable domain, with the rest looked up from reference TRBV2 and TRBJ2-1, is EPEVTQTPSHQVTQMGQEVILRCVPISNHLYFYWYRQILGQKVEFLVSFYNNEISEKSEIFDDQFSVERPDGSNFTLKIRSTKLEDSAMYFCASSGRNPYNEQFFGPGTRLTVL.

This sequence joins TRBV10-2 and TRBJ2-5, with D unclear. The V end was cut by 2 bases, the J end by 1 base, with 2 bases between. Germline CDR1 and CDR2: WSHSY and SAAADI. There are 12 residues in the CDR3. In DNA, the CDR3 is TGCGCCAGCAGTGAGCCCCAAGAGACCCAGTACTTC. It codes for CASSEPQETQYF.

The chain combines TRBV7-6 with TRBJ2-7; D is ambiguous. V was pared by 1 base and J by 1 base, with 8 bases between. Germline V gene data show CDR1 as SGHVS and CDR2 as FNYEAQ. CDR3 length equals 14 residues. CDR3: CASSLVLGSYEQYF. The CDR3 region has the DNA TGTGCCAGCAGCTTAGTTCTGGGTTCCTACGAGCAGTACTTC.

The CDR3 coding sequence is TGTGCCAGCAGCTCCACAGGCTCGGGGCGCAATCAGCCCCAGCATTTT. This encodes CASSSTGSGRNQPQHF. The V call is TRBV7-9, the J call TRBJ1-5, with D possibly matching TRBD1 (5 bases). The germline V and J ends were trimmed by 4 bases and 2 bases, with 15 bases remaining between them. Germline CDR1 and CDR2: SEHNR and FQNEAQ (reference sequence). The CDR3 loop spans 16 amino acids.

CDR3 sequence: CASSVAGQGAVETQYF. CDR3 nucleotide sequence: TGTGCCAGCAGCGTAGCAGGACAGGGGGCCGTTGAGACCCAGTACTTC. The chain has TRBV9 and TRBJ2-5, with 11 bases fitting TRBD1. Germline V gene lookup returns CDR1 SGDLS and CDR2 YYNGEE. The CDR3 runs 16 residues. The V segment lost 0 bases and the J segment 5 bases; nucleotides outside the gene matches: 6.

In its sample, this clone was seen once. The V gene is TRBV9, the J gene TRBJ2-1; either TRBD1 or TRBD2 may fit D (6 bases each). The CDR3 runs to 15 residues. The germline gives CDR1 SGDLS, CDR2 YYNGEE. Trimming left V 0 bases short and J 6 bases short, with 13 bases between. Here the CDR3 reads CASSVEGVSGNEQFF. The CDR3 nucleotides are TGTGCCAGCAGCGTAGAGGGGGTTAGCGGCAATGAGCAGTTCTTC.

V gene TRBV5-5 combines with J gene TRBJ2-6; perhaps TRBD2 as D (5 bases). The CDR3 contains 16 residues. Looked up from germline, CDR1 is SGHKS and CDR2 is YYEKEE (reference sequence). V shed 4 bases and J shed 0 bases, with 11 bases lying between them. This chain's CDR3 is CASSHLGISGANVLTF. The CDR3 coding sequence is TGTGCCAGCAGCCACCTCGGGATCTCTGGGGCCAACGTCCTGACTTTC.

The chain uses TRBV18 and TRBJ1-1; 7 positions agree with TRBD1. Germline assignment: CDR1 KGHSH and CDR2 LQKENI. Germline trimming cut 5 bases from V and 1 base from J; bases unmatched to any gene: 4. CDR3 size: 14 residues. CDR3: CASSTRQGNTEAFF. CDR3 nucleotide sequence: TGTGCCAGCTCAACAAGACAGGGGAACACTGAAGCTTTCTTT. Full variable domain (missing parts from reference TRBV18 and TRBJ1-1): NAGVMQNPRHLVRRRGQEARLRCSPMKGHSHVYWYRQLPEEGLKFMVYLQKENIIDESGMPKERFSAEFPKEGPSILRIQQVVRGDSAAYFCASSTRQGNTEAFFGQGTRLTVV.

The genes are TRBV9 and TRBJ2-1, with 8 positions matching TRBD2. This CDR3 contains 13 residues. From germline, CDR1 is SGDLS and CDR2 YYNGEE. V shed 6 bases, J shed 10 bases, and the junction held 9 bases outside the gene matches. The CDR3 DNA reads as TGTGCCAGCATCCCAGGAAGGACTAGCGAGCAGTTCTTC. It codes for CASIPGRTSEQFF.

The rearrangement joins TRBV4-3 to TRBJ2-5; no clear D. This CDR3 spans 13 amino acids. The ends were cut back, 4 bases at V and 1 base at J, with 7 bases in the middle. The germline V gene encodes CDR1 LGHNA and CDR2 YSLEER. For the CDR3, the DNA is TGCGCCAGCAGCCCGACTGGCCAAGAGACCCAGTACTTC. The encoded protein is CASSPTGQETQYF.

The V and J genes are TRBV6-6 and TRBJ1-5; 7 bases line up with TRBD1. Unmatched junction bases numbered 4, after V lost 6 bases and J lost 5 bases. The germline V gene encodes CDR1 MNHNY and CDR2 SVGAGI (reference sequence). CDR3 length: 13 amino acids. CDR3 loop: CASSITGDQPQHF. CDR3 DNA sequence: TGTGCCAGCAGCATTACAGGGGATCAGCCCCAGCATTTT.

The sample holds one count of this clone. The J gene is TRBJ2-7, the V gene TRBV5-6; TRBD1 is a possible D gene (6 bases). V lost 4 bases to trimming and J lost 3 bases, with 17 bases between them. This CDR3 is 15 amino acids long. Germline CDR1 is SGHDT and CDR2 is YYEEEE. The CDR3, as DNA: TGTGCCAGCAGCCAAAGTACCCAGGGACACTACGAGCAGTACTTC. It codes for CASSQSTQGHYEQYF.

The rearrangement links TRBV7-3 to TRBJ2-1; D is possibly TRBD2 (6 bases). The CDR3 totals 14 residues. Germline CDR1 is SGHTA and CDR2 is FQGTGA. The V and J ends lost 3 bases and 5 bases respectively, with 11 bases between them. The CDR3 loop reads CASSFGGVDNEQFF. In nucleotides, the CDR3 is TGTGCCAGCAGCTTCGGCGGGGTGGACAATGAGCAGTTCTTC.

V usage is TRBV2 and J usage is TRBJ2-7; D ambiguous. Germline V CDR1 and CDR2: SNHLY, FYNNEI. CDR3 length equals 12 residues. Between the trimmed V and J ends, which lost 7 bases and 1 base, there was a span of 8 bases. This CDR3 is CASTELSYEQYF. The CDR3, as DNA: TGTGCCAGCACCGAGCTTTCCTACGAGCAGTACTTC. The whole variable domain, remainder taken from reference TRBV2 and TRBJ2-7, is EPEVTQTPSHQVTQMGQEVILRCVPISNHLYFYWYRQILGQKVEFLVSFYNNEISEKSEIFDDQFSVERPDGSNFTLKIRSTKLEDSAMYFCASTELSYEQYFGPGTRLTVT.

The CDR3 sequence is CASSSNRGAQETQYF. Written as DNA, the CDR3 is TGTGCCAGCAGTTCTAACAGGGGGGCCCAAGAGACCCAGTACTTC. The rearrangement links TRBV27 to TRBJ2-5; 8 nucleotides line up with TRBD1. The germline CDR1 and CDR2 sequences are MNHEY and SMNVEV (reference sequence). V lost 4 bases to trimming and J lost 1 base; unmatched junction nucleotides: 5. The CDR3 length is 15 residues.